The T cell receptor (beta chain) described here comes from a study of graft-versus-host responses after intestinal transplantation (dated by TCRdb to the early 2020s). About the full investigation: Recipients received multivisceral, liver-intestinal, or isolated intestinal transplants. Anti-thymocyte globulin induction was given to all recipients, followed by maintenance tacrolimus and steroids for around three years. Bulk TCR-beta CDR3 sequencing was used to track graft-versus-host and host-versus-graft alloreactive T cell clones in the graft, circulation and bone marrow after intestinal transplantation. To identify alloreactive clones, pre-transplant mixed lymphocyte reaction products were sequenced and then compared with unstimulated pre-transplant donor and recipient T cells. The cohort enrolled fewer than 25 intestinal transplant recipients including one retransplant, and 3 patients lacking pretransplant specimens were excluded. A peak of at least 4% donor T cells among recipient peripheral blood mononuclear cells was the definition used for donor T cell macrochimerism. Rather than being sequenced by the commercial service, samples from a few later patients were sequenced in-house on an Illumina MiSeq and processed with MiXCR.

This clone was recorded once. It has no known antigen specificity. No base qualities exist here, and no much larger clone lies one base off it. The time point tag for this specimen amounts to: cells obtained before transplantation from donor or recipient. CD3+CD4+ and CD3+CD8+ populations were FACS-sorted from unstimulated pre-transplant donor and recipient cells taken from spleen or lymph nodes. The library came from the immunoSEQ multiplex PCR assay. In most patients, genomic DNA was isolated using the Qiagen DNeasy Blood and Tissue Kit and sent frozen to Adaptive Biotechnologies for TCR sequencing. High-throughput TCR-beta CDR3 sequencing of genomic DNA from most patients was performed by Adaptive Biotechnologies. The paper's processing steps were these. Adaptive's ImmunoSEQ software was the source of the TCR sequencing data for approximately 18 patients, while a few other patients were processed with MiXCR and VDJtools. CD4 versus CD8 sorting errors were corrected by removing sequences found in both subsets at a frequency ratio below 5:1. CDR3 nucleotide sequences shared between donor and recipient were removed because their origin could not be assigned. To be classed as alloreactive, a clone needed at least 2-fold expansion over unstimulated cells and a minimum CFSE-low frequency of 0.002% (template counts) or 0.001% (read counts). Clones detected in sequenced pre-transplant spleen, lymph node, or MLR CFSE-low populations of the donor or recipient were defined as mappable. Cumulative frequency of alloreactive clones was calculated as a percentage of all sequences weighted by copy number. TCRdb's version of the immuneACCESS table is confined to in-frame rearrangements and falls short of the full clone set. An unresolved V gene accounts for under half of the shortfall where checked; the remainder is of unknown origin. That table is the source of V, J and clone size, and D and trimming were worked out from the DNA. The sample includes roughly 75,000 clones, with roughly 91% observed a single time. The ten most abundant clones make up less than 0.1% of the sample.

Overall study outcomes, separate from this receptor: GvH clones turned up in recipient bone marrow, with some appearing earlier in ileal mucosa or blood, a pattern consistent with an intestinal mucosal origin. In patients with donor T cell macrochimerism, the allografts had high GvH to HvG T cell clonal ratios. Early after transplant, peak levels of circulating GvH clones were associated with declines in HvG clones. The conclusions were limited by the relatively low number and heterogeneity of the intestinal transplant patients.

The germline V gene encodes CDR1 MNHNY and CDR2 SVGAGI (reference sequence). Spanning cysteine to phenylalanine, the CDR3 consists of 14 amino acids. Solely the CDR3 DNA is kept, with 42 bases framed from the first base. V was cut back by 5 bases and J by 2 bases, leaving a gap of 13 bases between them. The chain employs TRBV6-6 and TRBJ2-7; a tentative D call is TRBD2 (5 bases match). The TCR originated in a human donor who received an intestinal transplant. The specimen comprised unstimulated CD4+ T cells sorted from spleen or lymph node cells, sampled before intestinal transplant. The base sequence is TGTGCCAGCAGTGTCGGCGGACTCCCCTACGAGCAGTACTTC. This sequence encodes CASSVGGLPYEQYF.